Presented here are 29 T cell receptor beta chains from one specimen sequenced in a study of early T cells in non-severe SARS-CoV-2 infection. TCRdb called the 5' RACE reads again in MiXCR, with one record for every CDR3 protein. Of roughly 45,000 distinct CDR3 sequences in the sample, roughly 12% are singletons; the top ten hold around a fifth. Input material: whole blood. The receptors derive from an adult who was a healthcare worker with PCR-confirmed SARS-CoV-2 infection or an uninfected control (not recorded which).

The rearrangement uses TRBV9 and TRBJ2-7, with D unresolved. The CDR3 is 15 amino acids. V was trimmed by 0 bases and J by 4 bases, leaving 14 bases between them. Germline V gives CDR1 SGDLS, CDR2 YYNGEE. The DNA for the CDR3 is TGTGCCAGCAGCGTAGATGAGCGCCCTGGGTACGAGCAGTACTTC. Translating gives CASSVDERPGYEQYF.

V usage is TRBV9 and J usage is TRBJ2-3; D gene uncertain. Germline lookup yields CDR1 SGDLS and CDR2 YYNGEE. The CDR3 has 12 amino acids. V lost 3 bases and J 4 bases, leaving 6 bases between the germline ends. CDR3 in amino acids: CASSGRPDTQYF. For the CDR3, the DNA is TGTGCCAGCAGCGGAAGGCCAGATACGCAGTATTTT.

The V gene is TRBV5-6, the J gene TRBJ1-3, with D tentatively TRBD1 (5 bases). Germline V CDR1 and CDR2: SGHDT, YYEEEE. Trimming cost V 4 bases and J 9 bases, with 17 bases left between them. The CDR3 contains 14 residues. CDR3 loop: CASSPGLREGTIYF. The CDR3 DNA reads TGTGCCAGCAGCCCGGGACTGCGTGAGGGCACCATATATTTT.

The rearrangement uses TRBV6-2 or TRBV6-3 and TRBJ2-1, with D possibly being TRBD2 (6 bases). V dropped 0 bases and J dropped 2 bases, with 11 bases sitting between them. The CDR3 extends over 16 amino acids. Germline V gene lookup returns CDR1 MNHEY and CDR2 SVGEGT. The CDR3 is CASSYSRGFPYNEQFF. The CDR3 nucleotides are TGTGCCAGCAGTTACTCCCGGGGGTTCCCCTACAATGAGCAGTTCTTC.

As for this clonotype: One end of the junction does not line up with germline, which may come from a read error. V is TRBV28 and J is TRBJ2-7, with 14 positions matching TRBD2. CDR1 is MDHEN and CDR2 is SYDVKM in the germline V gene. The length of the CDR3 is 13 residues. Written as DNA, the CDR3 is TGTGCCAGCAGACCTCCGGGACTAGCGGGAGTATTCTTC. Its protein is CASRPPGLAGVFF.

This clonotype was found many times. V usage is TRBV27 and J usage is TRBJ1-2; D is perhaps TRBD1 (5 bases). V was clipped by 4 bases and J by 0 bases, with 12 bases between them. Per germline, CDR1 MNHEY and CDR2 SMNVEV (reference sequence). There are 15 residues in the CDR3. This CDR3 is CASSYQGSANYGYTF. CDR3 DNA: TGTGCCAGCAGTTACCAGGGCTCCGCTAACTATGGCTACACCTTC.

This clonotype was observed many times. The rearrangement joins TRBV10-3 to TRBJ2-7; no clear D. The CDR3 has 12 amino acids. The germline V gene has CDR1 ENHRY and CDR2 SYGVKD. Trimming removed 3 bases at V and 4 bases at J, with 7 bases between. In nucleotides, the CDR3 is TGTGCCATCAGTGATTTATATTACGAGCAGTACTTC. As protein: CAISDLYYEQYF.

This clonotype was picked up many times. V usage is TRBV4-2 and J usage is TRBJ1-4; no clear D gene. CDR1 is LGHNA, CDR2 YNFKEQ, per germline. Trimming removed 0 bases at V and 8 bases at J, with 7 bases between. This CDR3 comprises 13 residues. CDR3 protein: CASSQDGDEKLFF. DNA for the CDR3: TGTGCCAGCAGCCAAGATGGTGACGAAAAACTGTTTTTT.

A few counts support this clonotype. V gene TRBV24-1 combines with J gene TRBJ2-7; 11 bases fit TRBD1. The CDR3 spans 15 residues. Per the germline V gene, CDR1 is KGHDR and CDR2 is SFDVKD. J was trimmed by 5 bases and V by 4 bases; bases with no gene match: 6. For the CDR3, the DNA is TGTGCCACCAGTGACCCCGGACAGGGGGCCGACGAGCAGTACTTC. It translates to CATSDPGQGADEQYF.

V is TRBV14 and J is TRBJ2-7, with 13 bases fitting TRBD2. The V gene's germline CDR1 is SGHDN and CDR2 FVKESK. This CDR3 is built from 17 residues. The J segment lost 9 bases and the V segment lost 4 bases, leaving 15 bases of the junction unmatched. Written as DNA, the CDR3 is TGTGCCAGCAGCCGTATGGGACTAGCGGGGTACCCATCGTGGCAGTACTTC. This sequence encodes CASSRMGLAGYPSWQYF. The variable domain in full, completed from reference TRBV14 and TRBJ2-7, reads EAGVTQFPSHSVIEKGQTVTLRCDPISGHDNLYWYRRVMGKEIKFLLHFVKESKQDESGMPNNRFLAERTGGTYSTLKVQPAELEDSGVYFCASSRMGLAGYPSWQYFGPGTRLTVT.

This clonotype was recorded once. At one end, the junction sequence differs from germline, possibly due to a read error. The genes are TRBV5-6 and TRBJ2-5, with no clear D. CDR1 is SGHDT and CDR2 is YYEEEE in the germline V gene. This CDR3 spans 12 amino acids. CDR3 DNA sequence: TGTGCCAACAGCCCGTACCAAGAGACCCAGTACTTC. Its protein product is CANSPYQETQYF.

This clonotype appeared a few times. The chain links TRBV28 to TRBJ2-7; TRBD2 aligns across 8 bases. J lost 2 bases, V lost 2 bases, and 8 bases had no gene match. The CDR3 contains 16 residues. Germline CDR1 and CDR2: MDHEN and SYDVKM. CDR3 nucleotide sequence: TGTGCCAGCAGTTTAGATGCGGGAGGCTCGACCTACGAGCAGTACTTC. This sequence encodes CASSLDAGGSTYEQYF.

This clonotype was counted at least ten times. This rearrangement joins TRBV6-2 or TRBV6-3 to TRBJ2-1, with TRBD1 matching over 9 bases. The V and J ends lost 6 bases and 1 base, in that order; junction bases with no gene match: 7. The germline V gene has CDR1 MNHEY and CDR2 SVGEGT. The CDR3 spans 16 residues. This CDR3 is CASRGTGGASYNEQFF. The CDR3 DNA is TGTGCCAGCAGAGGCACAGGGGGCGCTTCCTACAATGAGCAGTTCTTC.

Only a few counts were recorded for this clonotype. DNA of the CDR3: TGTGCCAGCAGCTCGTCGTCCAGGGGTTGGGAGCAGTTCTTC. This encodes CASSSSSRGWEQFF. The chain is built from TRBV7-3 and TRBJ2-1; tentatively, D is TRBD1 (6 bases). With 4 bases removed from V and 10 bases from J, the gap between germline ends came to 17 bases. The germline V gene encodes CDR1 SGHTA and CDR2 FQGTGA. This CDR3 is built from 14 residues.

This clonotype was seen ten or more times. V is TRBV29-1 and J is TRBJ2-1; 9 bases fit TRBD1. CDR1 SQVTM and CDR2 ANQGSEA come from the germline V gene. The CDR3 has 13 residues. Trimming at V came to 7 bases and at J to 10 bases, leaving 11 bases not matched to a gene. The CDR3 DNA sequence: TGCAGCGCTGAGGGACAGGGTTTGGAGGAGCAGTTCTTC. This translates into CSAEGQGLEEQFF.

In this sample, this clonotype turned up many times. This chain connects TRBV5-6 to TRBJ2-5, with D possibly matching TRBD2 (5 bases). The CDR3 runs 11 residues. The ends were cut back, 4 bases at V and 7 bases at J, with 8 bases in the middle. The germline CDR1 and CDR2 sequences are SGHDT and YYEEEE. As DNA, the CDR3 is TGTGCCAGCAGCCAAGAGGGGACCCAGTACTTC. This sequence encodes CASSQEGTQYF.

This clonotype has a count of ten or more. The V call is TRBV28, the J call TRBJ1-1, with 9 positions matching TRBD1. Germline CDR1 MDHEN, CDR2 SYDVKM. CDR3 length: 14 amino acids. With V trimmed by 6 bases and J by 10 bases, 12 bases remained unmatched. The CDR3 DNA follows: TGTGCCAGCAGGGGCACACAGGGGGCGGGTGTAGCTTTCTTT. Translating it yields CASRGTQGAGVAFF. The full variable domain, completed using reference TRBV28 and TRBJ1-1, is DVKVTQSSRYLVKRTGEKVFLECVQDMDHENMFWYRQDPGLGLRLIYFSYDVKMKEKGDIPEGYSVSREKKERFSLILESASTNQTSMYLCASRGTQGAGVAFFGQGTRLTVV.

This clonotype was recorded a few times. The chain employs TRBV7-8 and TRBJ2-1; D is perhaps TRBD1 (7 bases). Germline-derived CDR1 and CDR2 are SGHVS and FQNEAQ. Trimming pared 5 bases from V and 7 bases from J, leaving 12 bases between. The CDR3 covers 13 residues. In nucleotides, the CDR3 is TGTGCCAGCAGCCCGACAGGGAGGAATGAGCAGTTCTTC. Protein: CASSPTGRNEQFF.

This clonotype has just a few counts. The chain has TRBV2 and TRBJ1-1; TRBD1 matches at 9 bases. The germline gives CDR1 SNHLY, CDR2 FYNNEI. CDR3 length equals 13 residues. J gave up 4 bases and V 7 bases, and 4 bases lay outside the gene matches. The CDR3 sequence is CASTKTGGTEAFF. In DNA, the CDR3 is TGTGCCAGCACCAAGACAGGGGGCACTGAAGCTTTCTTT. The variable domain in full, with the rest retrieved from reference TRBV2 and TRBJ1-1, is EPEVTQTPSHQVTQMGQEVILRCVPISNHLYFYWYRQILGQKVEFLVSFYNNEISEKSEIFDDQFSVERPDGSNFTLKIRSTKLEDSAMYFCASTKTGGTEAFFGQGTRLTVV.

This clonotype was seen many times. V is TRBV4-1 and J is TRBJ1-4; the D is unclear. Germline values: CDR1 MGHRA, CDR2 YSYEKL. V lost 0 bases, J lost 4 bases, and 9 bases lay in between. The CDR3 extends over 15 amino acids. The CDR3 here is CASSQDWRNNEKLFF. The CDR3 region has the DNA TGCGCCAGCAGCCAAGATTGGCGGAATAATGAAAAACTGTTTTTT.

This clonotype was seen at least ten times. This sequence joins TRBV29-1 and TRBJ1-3, with D perhaps TRBD1 (5 bases). In germline, CDR1 is SQVTM, CDR2 ANQGSEA. Trimming cost V 6 bases and J 4 bases, with 7 bases left between them. This CDR3 is 11 amino acids long. The CDR3 sequence is CSVTEGNTIYF. The CDR3 region has the DNA TGCAGCGTGACAGAGGGAAACACCATATATTTT. Complete variable domain (other parts from reference TRBV29-1 and TRBJ1-3): SAVISQKPSRDICQRGTSLTIQCQVDSQVTMMFWYRQQPGQSLTLIATANQGSEATYESGFVIDKFPISRPNLTFSTLTVSNMSPEDSSIYLCSVTEGNTIYFGEGSWLTVV.

V and J are TRBV6-6 and TRBJ2-7; 8 bases map to TRBD2. Germline V gives CDR1 MNHNY, CDR2 SVGAGI (reference sequence). CDR3 length: 16 amino acids. V lost 7 bases, J lost 0 bases, and 11 bases stayed unmatched. CDR3 nucleotide sequence: TGTGCCAGCAAAGGTACTAGCGGTGAGAGCTCCTACGAGCAGTACTTC. It codes for CASKGTSGESSYEQYF.

The rearrangement joins TRBV10-3 to TRBJ1-1; TRBD1 might be the D (5 bases). The V and J ends lost 6 bases and 2 bases respectively, with 10 bases between them. Germline V gene sequence: CDR1 ENHRY, CDR2 SYGVKD. The CDR3 is made up of 13 amino acids. The CDR3 sequence is CAIRRDVNTEAFF. Here the CDR3 DNA reads TGTGCCATCAGAAGGGACGTCAACACTGAAGCTTTCTTT.

The V and J genes are TRBV29-1 and TRBJ2-4; TRBD2 agrees at 7 bases. Germline V gives CDR1 SQVTM, CDR2 ANQGSEA. The CDR3 has 14 amino acids. V lost 8 bases and J lost 0; bases outside the gene matches: 7. The DNA of the CDR3 is TGCAGCATCCAGGGAGGGTTAGCCAAAAACATTCAGTACTTC. Encoded protein: CSIQGGLAKNIQYF.

The chain is built from TRBV14 and TRBJ1-2; 10 bases agree with TRBD1. The CDR3 is made up of 16 amino acids. The J segment lost 0 bases and the V segment lost 5 bases, leaving 6 bases of the junction unmatched. Germline CDR1 SGHDN, CDR2 FVKESK. The DNA for the CDR3 is TGTGCCAGCAGCTACCGGGACAGGGGTTCTAACTATGGCTACACCTTC. It encodes CASSYRDRGSNYGYTF.

This clonotype was observed at least ten times. The chain carries TRBV27 and TRBJ2-1; possible D gene TRBD1, 5 bases. The CDR3 totals 15 residues. Trimming removed 5 bases at V and 6 bases at J, with 17 bases between. Germline CDR1 MNHEY, CDR2 SMNVEV (reference sequence). CDR3 residues: CASSLQTVRGNEQFF. DNA of the CDR3: TGTGCCAGCAGTCTCCAGACAGTAAGGGGCAATGAGCAGTTCTTC.

This clonotype appeared a single time. This rearrangement joins TRBV28 to TRBJ2-5, with D perhaps matching TRBD2 (5 bases). The germline gives CDR1 MDHEN, CDR2 SYDVKM. Trimming left V 6 bases short and J 4 bases short, with 21 bases between. The CDR3 extends over 16 amino acids. CDR3 protein: CASSRYREPAGETQYF. The CDR3, as DNA: TGTGCCAGCAGCCGCTACCGGGAACCTGCGGGAGAGACCCAGTACTTC.

This clonotype was recorded a few times. The chain couples TRBV11-2 to TRBJ1-1; D unclear. Trimming took 4 bases from V and 2 from J, leaving 11 bases between them. Germline CDR1 reads SGHAT; CDR2 reads FQNNGV. This CDR3 region has 14 residues. The CDR3 DNA reads as TGTGCCAGCAGCTCGAGGACCGTTAACACTGAAGCTTTCTTT. Translating it yields CASSSRTVNTEAFF.

This clonotype came up many times. The V gene is TRBV20-1, the J gene TRBJ1-5; a weak D match, TRBD1 (5 bases). Trimming cost V 3 bases and J 2 bases, with 14 bases left between them. Germline CDR1 is DFQATT and CDR2 is SNEGSKA (reference sequence). The CDR3 is 15 amino acids. The DNA of the CDR3 is TGCAGTGCTAGTCCCCCGACAGTCGGCAATCAGCCCCAGCATTTT. This codes for CSASPPTVGNQPQHF.